This T cell receptor beta chain was identified in a study of T cell responses to AZD1222 COVID-19 vaccine. Study-level points and caveats: Nearly half of spike-specific TCRs reportedly go after variant regions that carry no mutations. CD4 TCRs covered the whole spike, strongest at regions 160-218 and 743-854.

Comment on this clone: Its cognate antigen is unknown.

This CDR3 contains 14 residues. The germline V and J ends were trimmed by 6 bases and 1 base, with 12 bases remaining between them. Germline V gives CDR1 MNHEY, CDR2 SVGAGI. The method was immunoSEQ multiplex PCR; TCRdb's version includes in-frame clones alone and lacks a portion of them. The table lists approximately 200,000 clones, 91% of them singletons. This chain connects TRBV6-5 to TRBJ1-1, with a tentative D call TRBD1 (5 bases). The sample in question was peripheral blood, obtained 28 days after the second AZD1222 dose. The TCR originated in an adult who received the AZD1222 COVID-19 vaccine. DNA of the CDR3: TGTGCCAGCAGACCGGACATATCGAACACTGAAGCTTTCTTT. This codes for CASRPDISNTEAFF.